The present T cell receptor (beta chain) was sequenced within a study of tumor-infiltrating lymphocytes in primary liver carcinoma. Study-level information: Tumors, staged T1-T3 N0M0, spanned 4.2 to 10 cm. About 3.5 to 7.13 million productive TCRbeta reads were obtained from the samples, with similar numbers across tissue types. Whole-study results and caveats: Reduced overlap was seen in tumor-adjacent and tumor-blood pairs versus tumor region pairs.

It was from about 21-30 mg of unsorted bulk tissue that RNA and DNA were co-extracted. This clonotype was picked up many times. As yet, its antigen is unknown. TCR beta cDNA was made from roughly 450 ng total RNA with a constant-region primer. ARM-PCR, slightly modified, supplied the TCR beta libraries through three nested multiplex PCR rounds. TCRdb itself ran the multiplex PCR reads through MiXCR, one entry per CDR3 protein. The table lists roughly 32,000 distinct CDR3 sequences, 60% to 80% of them singletons. This receptor was identified in a woman under 40 with primary liver carcinoma and hepatitis B virus infection. The sequencing input was liver tumor tissue from sampling region 3. As for subset: tumor region T3, left-lateral pole.

In DNA, the CDR3 is TGTGCCAGCAGCCCGCCCCCGGAGGTCAGGAAGGACTTCCAAGAGACCCAGTACTTC. This encodes CASSPPPEVRKDFQETQYF. The rearrangement links TRBV11-1 to TRBJ2-5, with a weak D call TRBD2 (5 bases). The CDR3 is made up of 19 amino acids. CDR1 and CDR2 from the germline V gene are SGHAT and FQDESV (reference sequence). Between the trimmed V and J ends, which lost 5 bases and 1 base, there was a span of 26 bases.